This T cell receptor (beta chain) was retrieved from a study of immune evolution from preneoplasia to lung adenocarcinoma (dated by TCRdb to the early 2020s). Regarding the research as a whole: The study profiled immune contexture across lung adenocarcinoma precursors and invasive adenocarcinoma using immune gene expression, TCR sequencing and multiplex immunofluorescence. TCR sequencing data were obtained from about 50 patients. Resected precursor lesions (AAH, AIS, MIA) and invasive adenocarcinomas were compared with paired morphologically normal lung tissue. The immune data were integrated with whole exome sequencing and methylation data from the same cohort of nodules. POLYSOLVER was used to infer Class I HLA alleles from exome data, and LOHHLA was used to detect allele-specific HLA loss. It was reported in the study that roughly 100 samples were used for TCR sequencing. The overall cohort was made up of 53 patients with pulmonary nodules who had surgical resection. Sample size was based on specimen availability rather than a prior power calculation.

Results the study describes overall, beyond this receptor: Normal lung had the highest top T cell clone frequencies, and these frequencies appeared to fall progressively from AAH through AIS, MIA and invasive adenocarcinoma. Clonality was highest in normal lung, while later-stage lesions appeared to have lower clonality but higher T cell density and diversity. All patients were from Japan and China, so applicability to Western populations was uncertain. The findings were based on association rather than direct causation, and larger cohorts with long-term follow-up and longitudinal biopsies were deemed needed.

As encoded in the germline V gene, CDR1 is SNHLY while CDR2 is FYNNEI. The CDR3 measures 13 amino acids from cysteine to phenylalanine. The CDR3 DNA has 39 bases and is translated from base 1. Trimming costs V 5 bases and J 8 bases, and their ends lie 12 bases apart. The table lists this clone with a few counts. This receptor's antigen is unknown. No much larger clone is present one base from it, and per-base qualities are unavailable. Patients underwent resection in Japan or China between about 2014 and 2017. Two lung cancer pathologists independently reviewed H&E slides to confirm the histologic diagnosis of every case. DNA was isolated from FFPE tissue using the AllPrep DNA/RNA FFPE Kit. The immunoSEQ hsTCRbeta Kit was used to sequence TCR beta CDR3 regions from DNA. As for the authors' bioinformatics: TCR sequencing data were analysed with the ImmunoSEQ Analyzer. T cell clonality was calculated on productive rearrangements as 1 minus Pielou's evenness. To measure T cell diversity, the inverse Simpson index was applied to productive templates. T cell density was expressed as TCR beta template counts normalized to usable DNA, with usable DNA estimated by amplifying and sequencing housekeeping genes. TCR metrics were compared across histologic stages using two-sided Kruskal-Wallis tests. The table comes from immuneACCESS by way of TCRdb, which keeps in-frame sequences with V and J called. Part of the clones is missing from these tables; in studies checked, under half for an unresolved V gene and the rest for unknown reasons. V and J calls and clone size follow that table, whereas D and trimming were derived from the DNA. Recorded for this sample are approximately 3,000 clones; 83% of them occurred a single time. 8.5% of the sample belongs to the ten largest clones.

The sequence links TRBV2 to TRBJ2-2; the D call is possibly TRBD1 or TRBD2, each sharing 6 bases. Sequenced sample: FFPE adjacent normal lung tissue. This sequence originates from a person aged 70 to 79 with lung adenocarcinoma. The CDR3 protein sequence reads: CASSLQGGGELFF. The nucleotides read TGTGCCAGCAGTTTACAGGGAGGTGGGGAGCTGTTTTTT.